These T cell receptor beta chains were read from a single sample in a study of control samples from healthy donors and cancer patients. The protocol was immunoSEQ multiplex PCR, while the TCRdb copy is restricted to in-frame clones and leaves out a portion. The data show 100,000 to 150,000 clones, around 87% seen once. The specimen sequenced was blood. These receptors were taken from a man in his sixties in good health. Each CDR3 is given with its conserved first and last residue. Fields, in order: D gene, clone size, V gene, J gene, CDR3 protein, CDR3 DNA. The D gene is left open where the match is weak. Rows may omit the clone size; those that give it use once, few, many or a size class.

>TRBD1|NA|TRBV3-1/TRBV3-2|TRBJ1-4
CASSPQGQGVVFQKLFF
TGTGCCAGCAGCCCGCAAGGACAGGGGGTGGTATTCCAAAAACTGTTTTTT
>NA|NA|TRBV7-8|TRBJ2-1
CASSLVGSSYNEQFF
TGTGCCAGCAGCTTAGTGGGGAGCTCCTACAATGAGCAGTTCTTC
>NA|NA|TRBV11-2|TRBJ2-6
CASSLDLVITGANVLTF
TGTGCCAGCAGCTTAGATCTGGTGATAACTGGGGCCAACGTCCTGACTTTC
>NA|NA|TRBV24-1|TRBJ2-1
CATSDPRSSSYNEQFF
TGTGCCACCAGTGATCCTAGGAGCAGCTCCTACAATGAGCAGTTCTTC
>NA|NA|TRBV7-8|TRBJ1-6
CASSLTEQANSPLHF
TGTGCCAGCAGCTTAACGGAGCAGGCTAATTCACCCCTCCACTTT
>TRBD1|NA|TRBV7-4|TRBJ1-3
CASSLWVDRAGNTIYF
TGTGCCAGCAGCCTATGGGTAGACAGGGCCGGAAACACCATATATTTT
>NA|NA|TRBV7-9|TRBJ2-3
CASSILALSTDTQYF
TGTGCCAGCAGCATATTAGCCCTGAGCACAGATACGCAGTATTTT
>TRBD1|NA|TRBV7-2|TRBJ1-2
CASTPGGTGLYGYTF
TGTGCCAGCACCCCGGGAGGGACAGGCCTTTATGGCTACACCTTC
>TRBD2|NA|TRBV4-3|TRBJ2-3
CASSQDSLAGLGTDTQYF
TGCGCCAGCAGCCAAGATTCCCTAGCGGGGTTGGGAACAGATACGCAGTATTTT
>TRBD1|NA|TRBV4-1|TRBJ2-5
CASSQGQGAWETQYF
TGCGCCAGCAGCCAAGGACAGGGGGCTTGGGAGACCCAGTACTTC
>TRBD1|NA|TRBV2|TRBJ1-6
CASLRQGGSPLHF
TGTGCCAGCTTACGACAGGGCGGTTCACCCCTCCACTTT
>NA|NA|TRBV5-8|TRBJ1-6
CASSFGQFASPLHF
TGTGCCAGCAGCTTCGGACAGTTCGCTTCACCCCTCCACTTT
>NA|NA|TRBV28|TRBJ1-3
CASRLKAGNTIYF
TGTGCCAGCCGCCTCAAGGCTGGAAACACCATATATTTT
>NA|NA|TRBV9|TRBJ1-2
CASSGGLRYTF
TGTGCCAGCAGCGGGGGATTGCGCTACACCTTC
>NA|NA|TRBV4-3|TRBJ1-2
CASSQDMAANYGYTF
TGCGCCAGCAGCCAAGATATGGCGGCAAACTATGGCTACACCTTC
>NA|NA|TRBV4-3|TRBJ1-2
CASSRVAGAPSNYGYTF
TGCGCCAGCAGCCGAGTCGCAGGGGCCCCCTCTAACTATGGCTACACCTTC
>TRBD1|NA|TRBV5-1|TRBJ1-1
CASSHITGVMVTEAFF
TGCGCCAGCAGCCATATTACAGGGGTAATGGTGACTGAAGCTTTCTTT
>TRBD2|NA|TRBV7-6|TRBJ2-1
CASSWRVAGDNEQFF
TGTGCCAGCAGCTGGCGCGTAGCGGGGGACAATGAGCAGTTCTTC
>NA|NA|TRBV28|TRBJ1-2
CASSLPRTDYYGYTF
TGTGCCAGCAGTTTACCCAGGACAGACTATTATGGCTACACCTTC
>TRBD1|NA|TRBV28|TRBJ1-1
CASSPETGTNTEAFF
TGTGCCAGCAGTCCGGAGACAGGGACGAACACTGAAGCTTTCTTT
>NA|NA|TRBV7-2|TRBJ2-3
CASSLAVDAHTQYF
TGTGCCAGCAGCTTAGCGGTTGACGCTCATACGCAGTATTTT
>NA|NA|TRBV7-6|TRBJ1-6
CASSPQAGSYNSPLHF
TGTGCCAGCAGCCCCCAGGCAGGGTCCTATAATTCACCCCTCCACTTT
>NA|few|TRBV5-5|TRBJ1-5
CASSRLYNQPQHF
TGTGCCAGCAGCCGACTCTACAATCAGCCCCAGCATTTT
>NA|few|TRBV5-1|TRBJ1-4
CASSLYVSGDNEKLFF
TGCGCCAGCAGCTTGTACGTTTCAGGAGATAATGAAAAACTGTTTTTT
>TRBD1|NA|TRBV6-6|TRBJ1-2
CASRFGQGALGYTF
TGTGCCAGCAGGTTCGGACAGGGGGCCCTTGGCTACACCTTC
>TRBD1|NA|TRBV4-3|TRBJ1-1
CASSGTGGRYTEAFF
TGCGCCAGCAGCGGGACAGGGGGCCGGTACACTGAAGCTTTCTTT
>NA|NA|TRBV7-3|TRBJ2-3
CASSPQTLEKDTQYF
TGTGCCAGCAGCCCCCAGACCCTAGAGAAGGATACGCAGTATTTT
>TRBD1|NA|TRBV28|TRBJ1-5
CASSQDRGTILSNQPQHF
TGTGCCAGCAGTCAAGACAGGGGGACGATCCTTAGCAATCAGCCCCAGCATTTT
>TRBD2|few|TRBV6-5|TRBJ2-3
CASSSPGTSGVDTQYF
TGTGCCAGCAGTTCCCCCGGGACTAGCGGGGTCGATACGCAGTATTTT
>TRBD1|NA|TRBV5-4|TRBJ2-2
CASSSRQGSGELFF
TGTGCCAGCAGCTCGCGACAGGGGTCCGGGGAGCTGTTTTTT
>NA|NA|TRBV7-8|TRBJ1-5
CASSLNNGINQPQHF
TGTGCCAGCAGCTTAAACAATGGGATCAATCAGCCCCAGCATTTT
>NA|NA|TRBV7-9|TRBJ2-2
CASSFGHGELFF
TGTGCCAGCAGCTTTGGTCACGGGGAGCTGTTTTTT
>NA|NA|TRBV9|TRBJ2-7
CASSEGNGYEQYF
TGTGCCAGCAGCGAGGGGAACGGCTACGAGCAGTACTTC
>NA|NA|TRBV7-2|TRBJ2-3
CASSYSGSTDTQYF
TGTGCCAGCAGCTACTCAGGGTCCACAGATACGCAGTATTTT
>NA|NA|TRBV7-3|TRBJ1-1
CASSLAENTEAFF
TGTGCCAGCAGCTTAGCGGAGAACACTGAAGCTTTCTTT
>NA|NA|TRBV6-5|TRBJ1-1
CASRVFTQGNTEAFF
TGTGCCAGCAGGGTATTTACTCAGGGGAACACTGAAGCTTTCTTT
>TRBD2|NA|TRBV9|TRBJ2-2
CASRKGLAGNTGELFF
TGTGCCAGCAGAAAGGGACTAGCGGGTAACACCGGGGAGCTGTTTTTT
>TRBD1|once|TRBV27|TRBJ2-2
CASRKAGGNGELFF
TGTGCCAGCAGAAAGGCAGGGGGAAACGGGGAGCTGTTTTTT
>TRBD1|NA|TRBV2|TRBJ1-1
CASRVRQGLNTEAFF
TGTGCCAGCAGGGTACGACAGGGTTTGAACACTGAAGCTTTCTTT
>NA|NA|TRBV18|TRBJ2-2
CASSPVDHVAGELFF
TGTGCCAGCTCCCCCGTCGACCATGTGGCCGGGGAGCTGTTTTTT
>NA|NA|TRBV27|TRBJ1-4
CASRRGHRAPTNEKLFF
TGTGCCAGCAGACGCGGACACAGGGCCCCAACTAATGAAAAACTGTTTTTT
>NA|NA|TRBV29-1|TRBJ1-1
CSVAWSGGTEAFF
TGCAGCGTCGCCTGGTCGGGAGGCACTGAAGCTTTCTTT
>NA|once|TRBV5-1|TRBJ1-6
CASVLGPLHF
TGCGCCAGCGTTTTAGGGCCCCTCCACTTT
>TRBD1|once|TRBV28|TRBJ1-2
CASRLTGLNYGYTF
TGTGCCAGCAGGCTGACAGGGTTAAACTATGGCTACACCTTC
>NA|NA|TRBV10-1|TRBJ2-7
CASSGSGYEQYF
TGCGCCAGCAGTGGCTCAGGTTACGAGCAGTACTTC
>TRBD2|once|TRBV7-3|TRBJ2-1
CASSLSLAGAGEQFF
TGTGCCAGCAGCTTATCTTTAGCGGGGGCAGGTGAGCAGTTCTTC
>TRBD1|NA|TRBV29-1|TRBJ1-1
CSVEGAGGVNTEAFF
TGCAGCGTTGAGGGGGCAGGGGGGGTGAACACTGAAGCTTTCTTT
>NA|NA|TRBV9|TRBJ1-4
CASSVGLLRGSSVNEKLFF
TGTGCCAGCAGCGTAGGCCTCTTGCGGGGATCCTCCGTTAATGAAAAACTGTTTTTT
>NA|NA|TRBV6-2/TRBV6-3|TRBJ2-1
CASSYGSDEQFF
TGTGCCAGCAGTTACGGGAGTGATGAGCAGTTCTTC
>NA|NA|TRBV7-2|TRBJ2-7
CASSSRQASYEQYF
TGTGCCAGCAGCTCTCGGCAGGCCTCCTACGAGCAGTACTTC
>NA|NA|TRBV1|TRBJ1-6
CTSSQDKGVAYNSPLHF
TGCACCAGCAGCCAAGATAAGGGCGTGGCCTATAATTCACCCCTCCACTTT
>NA|NA|TRBV7-8|TRBJ2-3
CASSLAEAGNTDTQYF
TGTGCCAGCAGCTTAGCGGAGGCAGGGAACACAGATACGCAGTATTTT
>NA|once|TRBV28|TRBJ1-2
CASSLAGYGYTF
TGTGCCAGCAGTTTAGCAGGGTATGGCTACACCTTC
>NA|NA|TRBV20-1|TRBJ1-2
CSPGGLYGYTF
TGCAGTCCCGGTGGGTTATATGGCTACACCTTC
>NA|NA|TRBV3-1/TRBV3-2|TRBJ2-7
CASSQVMGDREYF
TGTGCCAGCAGCCAAGTTATGGGCGACCGGGAGTACTTC